This TCR beta chain appears in the sequencing data of a study of T cell responses to AZD1222 COVID-19 vaccine. General study results and limits: Donor demographics were predominantly white British with a female majority; clonal diversity may be underestimated.

This table comes from immunoSEQ multiplex PCR, and its TCRdb copy is limited to in-frame clones, with some not included. The sample comprises some 150,000 clones, around 90% of which are singletons, and about 5.4% rests with the top ten. A note on this clone: Its cognate antigen is unknown.

V shed 1 base and J shed 1 base, with 7 bases lying between them. This CDR3 spans 14 amino acids. Per germline, CDR1 SGHVS and CDR2 FQNEAQ. The receptor's source is an adult who received the MenACWY meningococcal vaccine as a control. The chain employs TRBV7-8 and TRBJ1-1, with D unclear. Here the sequenced sample was peripheral blood, taken 28 days after the second dose of the MenACWY control vaccine. The CDR3 DNA reads TGTGCCAGCAGCTTAGTAACCAGGAACACTGAAGCTTTCTTT. Translation gives CASSLVTRNTEAFF.